A selection of T cell receptor beta chains follows, all from one sample in a study of blood T cell repertoires in COVID-19. Profiling relied on immunoSEQ multiplex PCR, and the TCRdb table lists in-frame clones only, not all of them. Of fewer than 200,000 clones listed, just over 85% were seen once; the top ten hold 8% to 10%. Sequenced sample: peripheral blood. The source of these receptors is a man over 45 with active or convalescent COVID-19. Both conserved end residues are part of each CDR3. The order of the fields is J gene, clone size, D gene, V gene, CDR3 protein, CDR3 DNA. D genes are given only for firm matches. Clone size appears in some rows only: once, few, many, or a class for an expanded clone.

j_gene: TRBJ2-1
abundance: .
d_gene: TRBD1
v_gene: TRBV7-2
CDR3aa: CATRGGGQGRRSYNEQFF
CDR3nt: TGTGCCACCAGGGGCGGGGGACAGGGGCGTAGGTCCTACAATGAGCAGTTCTTC

j_gene: TRBJ1-3
abundance: .
d_gene: TRBD1
v_gene: TRBV19
CDR3aa: CASSKDRVAGNTIYF
CDR3nt: TGTGCCAGTTCTAAAGACAGGGTCGCTGGAAACACCATATATTTT

j_gene: TRBJ1-3
abundance: .
d_gene: .
v_gene: TRBV19
CDR3aa: CASRRQSSGNTIYF
CDR3nt: TGTGCCAGTAGGAGACAGAGCTCTGGAAACACCATATATTTT

j_gene: TRBJ1-6
abundance: .
d_gene: .
v_gene: TRBV12-5
CDR3aa: CASGLVTGVPLHF
CDR3nt: TGTGCTAGTGGTTTGGTAACCGGAGTACCCCTCCACTTT

j_gene: TRBJ1-1
abundance: .
d_gene: TRBD1
v_gene: TRBV5-4
CDR3aa: CASSLEGGRYTEAFF
CDR3nt: TGTGCCAGCAGCTTGGAAGGGGGCAGGTACACTGAAGCTTTCTTT

j_gene: TRBJ1-1
abundance: .
d_gene: .
v_gene: TRBV19
CDR3aa: CASSIHRKDTEAFF
CDR3nt: TGTGCCAGTAGTATTCACAGAAAGGACACTGAAGCTTTCTTT

j_gene: TRBJ2-3
abundance: .
d_gene: .
v_gene: TRBV7-3
CDR3aa: CASSLRAITDTQYF
CDR3nt: TGTGCCAGCAGCTTAAGGGCCATCACAGATACGCAGTATTTT

j_gene: TRBJ2-5
abundance: .
d_gene: .
v_gene: TRBV7-3
CDR3aa: CASSLGRGLGETQYF
CDR3nt: TGTGCCAGCAGCTTAGGGCGGGGGCTAGGGGAGACCCAGTACTTC

j_gene: TRBJ1-4
abundance: .
d_gene: TRBD1
v_gene: TRBV19
CDR3aa: CASSIDPLGRGVEKLFF
CDR3nt: TGTGCCAGTAGTATAGATCCCCTGGGCAGGGGGGTGGAAAAACTGTTTTTT

j_gene: TRBJ2-7
abundance: .
d_gene: TRBD2
v_gene: TRBV28
CDR3aa: CASSSVGLAGGEQYF
CDR3nt: TGTGCCAGCAGTTCTGTGGGACTAGCGGGAGGAGAGCAGTACTTC

j_gene: TRBJ2-7
abundance: .
d_gene: TRBD1
v_gene: TRBV7-2
CDR3aa: CASSGSGTGGPRKQYF
CDR3nt: TGTGCCAGCAGCGGATCCGGGACAGGGGGACCCAGGAAGCAGTACTTC

j_gene: TRBJ1-5
abundance: .
d_gene: .
v_gene: TRBV6-5
CDR3aa: CASRLDIVMPQHF
CDR3nt: TGTGCCAGCAGGTTGGACATCGTAATGCCCCAGCATTTT

j_gene: TRBJ2-3
abundance: once
d_gene: TRBD2
v_gene: TRBV11-1
CDR3aa: CASSLRAGERTDTQYF
CDR3nt: TGTGCCAGCAGCCTGAGGGCGGGGGAACGCACAGATACGCAGTATTTT

j_gene: TRBJ1-2
abundance: .
d_gene: TRBD1
v_gene: TRBV5-5
CDR3aa: CASSFLQGINYGYTF
CDR3nt: TGTGCCAGCAGCTTCTTACAGGGGATTAACTATGGCTACACCTTC

j_gene: TRBJ1-4
abundance: few
d_gene: .
v_gene: TRBV25-1
CDR3aa: CASSEAGTNEKLFF
CDR3nt: TGTGCCAGCAGTGAGGCCGGGACTAATGAAAAACTGTTTTTT

j_gene: TRBJ2-1
abundance: .
d_gene: .
v_gene: TRBV5-4
CDR3aa: CASSWAGSFYNEQFF
CDR3nt: TGTGCCAGCAGCTGGGCGGGATCATTCTACAATGAGCAGTTCTTC

j_gene: TRBJ2-1
abundance: few
d_gene: TRBD2
v_gene: TRBV11-2
CDR3aa: CASSLLSGLAYNEQFF
CDR3nt: TGTGCCAGCAGCTTGTTATCGGGACTAGCTTACAATGAGCAGTTCTTC

j_gene: TRBJ1-2
abundance: .
d_gene: TRBD1
v_gene: TRBV20-1
CDR3aa: CSASRQGYGYTF
CDR3nt: TGCAGTGCTAGTAGACAGGGCTATGGCTACACCTTC

j_gene: TRBJ2-7
abundance: once
d_gene: TRBD2
v_gene: TRBV6-5
CDR3aa: CASSQTGLATYEQYF
CDR3nt: TGTGCCAGCAGTCAAACGGGACTAGCGACCTACGAGCAGTACTTC

j_gene: TRBJ2-5
abundance: .
d_gene: .
v_gene: TRBV2
CDR3aa: CATQGTETQYF
CDR3nt: TGTGCCACACAGGGCACGGAGACCCAGTACTTC

j_gene: TRBJ2-7
abundance: .
d_gene: .
v_gene: TRBV4-3
CDR3aa: CASSQGKDVRGKEQYF
CDR3nt: TGCGCCAGCAGCCAAGGAAAAGATGTCCGGGGTAAAGAGCAGTACTTC

j_gene: TRBJ2-5
abundance: .
d_gene: TRBD1
v_gene: TRBV5-1
CDR3aa: CASSRTGRQETQYF
CDR3nt: TGCGCCAGCAGCCGGACAGGGCGCCAAGAGACCCAGTACTTC

j_gene: TRBJ2-1
abundance: .
d_gene: TRBD2
v_gene: TRBV18
CDR3aa: CASSEGQRGGLKQFF
CDR3nt: TGTGCCAGCTCGGAGGGGCAGCGGGGGGGCTTGAAGCAGTTCTTC

j_gene: TRBJ1-4
abundance: once
d_gene: .
v_gene: TRBV4-3
CDR3aa: CASSQSQGQGEKLFF
CDR3nt: TGCGCCAGCAGCCAAAGTCAGGGGCAGGGTGAAAAACTGTTTTTT

j_gene: TRBJ1-2
abundance: .
d_gene: .
v_gene: TRBV5-6
CDR3aa: CASSPQNYGYTF
CDR3nt: TGTGCCAGCAGCCCTCAGAACTATGGCTACACCTTC

j_gene: TRBJ1-1
abundance: few
d_gene: .
v_gene: TRBV27
CDR3aa: CASTTRRTDTEAFF
CDR3nt: TGTGCCAGCACCACGAGAAGGACAGACACTGAAGCTTTCTTT

j_gene: TRBJ1-1
abundance: few
d_gene: .
v_gene: TRBV7-6
CDR3aa: CASRKSTGFPEAFF
CDR3nt: TGTGCCAGCAGAAAATCCACAGGTTTCCCTGAAGCTTTCTTT

j_gene: TRBJ1-4
abundance: .
d_gene: .
v_gene: TRBV6-1
CDR3aa: CASSDQGSNEKLFF
CDR3nt: TGTGCCAGCAGTGACCAGGGGTCCAATGAAAAACTGTTTTTT

j_gene: TRBJ2-7
abundance: .
d_gene: .
v_gene: TRBV6-6
CDR3aa: CASSPTEREQYF
CDR3nt: TGTGCCAGCAGTCCTACAGAACGGGAGCAGTACTTC

j_gene: TRBJ2-2
abundance: .
d_gene: .
v_gene: TRBV3-1/TRBV3-2
CDR3aa: CASSQTPGHLANTGELFF
CDR3nt: TGTGCCAGCAGCCAAACCCCGGGACATCTCGCGAACACCGGGGAGCTGTTTTTT

j_gene: TRBJ1-6
abundance: .
d_gene: TRBD1
v_gene: TRBV6-1
CDR3aa: CASSDPDRGGSYNSPLHF
CDR3nt: TGTGCCAGCAGTGACCCCGACAGGGGGGGCTCCTATAATTCACCCCTCCACTTT

j_gene: TRBJ1-6
abundance: few
d_gene: .
v_gene: TRBV30
CDR3aa: CARGTSVGLGSPLHF
CDR3nt: TGTGCCCGAGGGACTTCGGTCGGTTTGGGTTCACCCCTCCACTTT

j_gene: TRBJ2-7
abundance: .
d_gene: .
v_gene: TRBV9
CDR3aa: CASSLNVGGPEQYF
CDR3nt: TGTGCCAGCAGCCTCAATGTAGGCGGCCCCGAGCAGTACTTC

j_gene: TRBJ2-3
abundance: .
d_gene: TRBD2
v_gene: TRBV7-9
CDR3aa: CASSLGLAGADTQYF
CDR3nt: TGTGCCAGCAGCTTAGGGCTAGCGGGAGCAGATACGCAGTATTTT

j_gene: TRBJ2-3
abundance: .
d_gene: .
v_gene: TRBV5-5
CDR3aa: CASSLRTTGTDTQYF
CDR3nt: TGTGCCAGCAGCTTGCGAACCACAGGGACAGATACGCAGTATTTT

j_gene: TRBJ2-5
abundance: .
d_gene: TRBD2
v_gene: TRBV25-1
CDR3aa: CASSPRLAGGWETQYF
CDR3nt: TGTGCCAGCAGCCCAAGACTAGCGGGAGGGTGGGAGACCCAGTACTTC

j_gene: TRBJ2-7
abundance: .
d_gene: .
v_gene: TRBV11-2
CDR3aa: CASSLAGTPSYEQYF
CDR3nt: TGTGCCAGCAGCTTAGCGGGGACACCTTCCTACGAGCAGTACTTC

j_gene: TRBJ1-5
abundance: .
d_gene: TRBD1
v_gene: TRBV19
CDR3aa: CASSIEGQGAQPQHF
CDR3nt: TGTGCCAGTAGTATAGAGGGACAGGGGGCTCAGCCCCAGCATTTT

j_gene: TRBJ1-2
abundance: .
d_gene: .
v_gene: TRBV7-2
CDR3aa: CASSLEGRGGYGYTF
CDR3nt: TGTGCCAGCAGCTTAGAGGGCCGCGGGGGGTATGGCTACACCTTC

j_gene: TRBJ1-1
abundance: once
d_gene: TRBD1
v_gene: TRBV5-1
CDR3aa: CASSRTGGETEAFF
CDR3nt: TGCGCCAGCAGCAGAACAGGGGGCGAGACTGAAGCTTTCTTT

j_gene: TRBJ1-2
abundance: once
d_gene: .
v_gene: TRBV6-5
CDR3aa: CASSYSNTFYGYTF
CDR3nt: TGTGCCAGCAGTTACTCGAACACCTTCTATGGCTACACCTTC

j_gene: TRBJ2-3
abundance: .
d_gene: TRBD2
v_gene: TRBV11-2
CDR3aa: CASSLLRESGGHTDTQYF
CDR3nt: TGTGCCAGCAGCTTATTACGAGAAAGCGGGGGACACACAGATACGCAGTATTTT

j_gene: TRBJ2-3
abundance: .
d_gene: .
v_gene: TRBV30
CDR3aa: CAWGWGGVTDTQYF
CDR3nt: TGTGCCTGGGGATGGGGGGGCGTTACAGATACGCAGTATTTT

j_gene: TRBJ1-1
abundance: .
d_gene: TRBD1
v_gene: TRBV7-6
CDR3aa: CASSMLGGTEAEAFF
CDR3nt: TGTGCCAGCAGTATGTTAGGGGGGACAGAAGCTGAAGCTTTCTTT

j_gene: TRBJ2-1
abundance: .
d_gene: .
v_gene: TRBV18
CDR3aa: CASSHLREAEQFF
CDR3nt: TGTGCCAGCTCACACCTGAGGGAGGCCGAGCAGTTCTTC

j_gene: TRBJ2-3
abundance: .
d_gene: TRBD2
v_gene: TRBV14
CDR3aa: CASSQDLKRGGTDTQYF
CDR3nt: TGTGCCAGCAGCCAAGATTTAAAGCGGGGGGGCACAGATACGCAGTATTTT

j_gene: TRBJ2-7
abundance: .
d_gene: .
v_gene: TRBV7-3
CDR3aa: CASSLRGALRDEQYF
CDR3nt: TGTGCCAGCAGCTTAAGAGGAGCCCTTAGAGACGAGCAGTACTTC

j_gene: TRBJ1-2
abundance: few
d_gene: .
v_gene: TRBV7-9
CDR3aa: CASSLGTDRGYGYTF
CDR3nt: TGTGCCAGCAGCTTAGGGACTGATCGAGGCTATGGCTACACCTTC

j_gene: TRBJ2-3
abundance: .
d_gene: TRBD2
v_gene: TRBV19
CDR3aa: CASSSRLAGGKDTQYF
CDR3nt: TGTGCCAGTAGTTCCCGACTAGCGGGGGGAAAAGATACGCAGTATTTT

j_gene: TRBJ1-3
abundance: .
d_gene: TRBD1
v_gene: TRBV19
CDR3aa: CGCDRGSGNTIYF
CDR3nt: TGTGGATGTGACAGGGGCTCTGGAAACACCATATATTTT

j_gene: TRBJ1-1
abundance: few
d_gene: .
v_gene: TRBV30
CDR3aa: CAWTRQANTEAFF
CDR3nt: TGTGCCTGGACCCGACAGGCTAACACTGAAGCTTTCTTT

j_gene: TRBJ1-3
abundance: .
d_gene: TRBD1
v_gene: TRBV4-3
CDR3aa: CASSQEQGGSGNTIYF
CDR3nt: TGCGCCAGCAGCCAAGAACAGGGGGGCTCTGGAAACACCATATATTTT

j_gene: TRBJ1-1
abundance: .
d_gene: .
v_gene: TRBV7-2
CDR3aa: CASSLGAYTEAFF
CDR3nt: TGTGCCAGCAGCTTAGGGGCGTACACTGAAGCTTTCTTT

j_gene: TRBJ2-2
abundance: .
d_gene: .
v_gene: TRBV29-1
CDR3aa: CSVIQDGGGELFF
CDR3nt: TGCAGCGTTATACAGGACGGGGGCGGGGAGCTGTTTTTT

j_gene: TRBJ2-5
abundance: .
d_gene: TRBD2
v_gene: TRBV29-1
CDR3aa: CSGDGLAGSGRETQYF
CDR3nt: TGCAGCGGGGATGGACTAGCGGGATCTGGTAGAGAGACCCAGTACTTC

j_gene: TRBJ1-2
abundance: .
d_gene: .
v_gene: TRBV21-1
CDR3aa: CASSQWTGGGEGYGYTF
CDR3nt: TGTGCCAGCAGCCAGTGGACAGGGGGCGGTGAGGGCTATGGCTACACCTTC

j_gene: TRBJ1-1
abundance: .
d_gene: TRBD1
v_gene: TRBV28
CDR3aa: CASSLGDRVRAFF
CDR3nt: TGTGCCAGCAGTTTAGGGGACAGGGTACGGGCTTTCTTT

j_gene: TRBJ2-7
abundance: .
d_gene: .
v_gene: TRBV30
CDR3aa: CALSLGQGIYEQYF
CDR3nt: TGTGCCCTTAGCCTAGGGCAGGGGATCTACGAGCAGTACTTC

j_gene: TRBJ1-4
abundance: few
d_gene: .
v_gene: TRBV28
CDR3aa: CASSEGATNEKLFF
CDR3nt: TGTGCCAGCAGTGAGGGGGCAACTAATGAAAAACTGTTTTTT

j_gene: TRBJ2-5
abundance: once
d_gene: TRBD2
v_gene: TRBV6-5
CDR3aa: CASSSPGGGSETQYF
CDR3nt: TGTGCCAGCAGTTCCCCCGGGGGGGGGTCAGAGACCCAGTACTTC